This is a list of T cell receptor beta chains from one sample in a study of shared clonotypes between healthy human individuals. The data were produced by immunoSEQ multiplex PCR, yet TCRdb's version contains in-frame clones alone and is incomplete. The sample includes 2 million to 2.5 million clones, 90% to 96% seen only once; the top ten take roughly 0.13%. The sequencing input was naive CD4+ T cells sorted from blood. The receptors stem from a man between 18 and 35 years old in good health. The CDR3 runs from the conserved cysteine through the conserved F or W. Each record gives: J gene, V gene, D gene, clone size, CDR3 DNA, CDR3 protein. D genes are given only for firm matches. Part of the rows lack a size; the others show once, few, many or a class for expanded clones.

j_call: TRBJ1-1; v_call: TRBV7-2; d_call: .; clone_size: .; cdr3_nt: TGTGCCAGCAGCTTAGTGTGGGAACCTGAAGCTTTCTTT; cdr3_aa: CASSLVWEPEAFF
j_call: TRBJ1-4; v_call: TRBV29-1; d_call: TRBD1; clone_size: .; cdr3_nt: TGCAGCGTCCAAGGGGACAGGGGGCTTGAAAAACTGTTTTTT; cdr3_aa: CSVQGDRGLEKLFF
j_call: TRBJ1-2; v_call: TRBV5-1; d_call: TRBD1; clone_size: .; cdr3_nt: TGCGCCAGCAGCTTTACAGGGGGCTCCTATGGCTACACCTTC; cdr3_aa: CASSFTGGSYGYTF
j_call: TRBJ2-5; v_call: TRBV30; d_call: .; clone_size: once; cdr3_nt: TGTGCCTGGAGTACGGGGACCGGAGAGACCCAGTACTTC; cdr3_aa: CAWSTGTGETQYF
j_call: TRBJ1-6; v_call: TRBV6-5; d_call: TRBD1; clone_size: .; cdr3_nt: TGTGCCAGCAGGACAGGGACAGAAAATTCACCCCTCCACTTT; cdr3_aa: CASRTGTENSPLHF
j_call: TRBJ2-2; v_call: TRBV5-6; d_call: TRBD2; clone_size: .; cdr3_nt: TGTGCCAGCGGTGGACTAGCGGGAGCTACCGGGGAGCTGTTTTTT; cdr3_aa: CASGGLAGATGELFF
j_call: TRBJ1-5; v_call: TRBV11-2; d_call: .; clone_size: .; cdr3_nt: TGTGCCAGCAGATCGGGGGCAGGGAGCTATTATAGCAATCAGCCCCAGCATTTT; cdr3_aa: CASRSGAGSYYSNQPQHF
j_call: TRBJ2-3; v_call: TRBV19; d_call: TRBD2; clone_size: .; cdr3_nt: TGTGCCAGTAGGGAAGCGGGAGTGGATACGCAGTATTTT; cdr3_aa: CASREAGVDTQYF
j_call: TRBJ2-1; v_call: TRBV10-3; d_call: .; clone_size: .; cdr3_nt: TGTGCCATCAGCGAGTCACCTAGCACTGAGCAGTTCTTC; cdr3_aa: CAISESPSTEQFF
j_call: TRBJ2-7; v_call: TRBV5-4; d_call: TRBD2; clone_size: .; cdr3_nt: TGTGCCAGCAGTGCGAGCGGGAGCATCACCTACGAGCAGTACTTC; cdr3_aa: CASSASGSITYEQYF
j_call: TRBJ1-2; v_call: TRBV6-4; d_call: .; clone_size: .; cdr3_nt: TGTGCCAGCAGTGAAGACGGGACTTCGGGAGGCTACACCTTC; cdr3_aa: CASSEDGTSGGYTF
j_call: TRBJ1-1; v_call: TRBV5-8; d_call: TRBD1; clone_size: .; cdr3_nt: TGTGCCAGCAGCTCCGGGACAGGAGGGAATTCTGAAGCTTTCTTT; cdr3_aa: CASSSGTGGNSEAFF
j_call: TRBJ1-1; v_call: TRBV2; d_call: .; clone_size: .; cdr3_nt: TGTGCCAGCAGCCCGAGACTGAACACTGAAGCTTTCTTT; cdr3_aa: CASSPRLNTEAFF
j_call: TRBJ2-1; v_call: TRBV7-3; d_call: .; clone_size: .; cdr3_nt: TGTGCCAGCAGCTTGAGGGAAATGAACAATGAGCAGTTCTTC; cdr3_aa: CASSLREMNNEQFF
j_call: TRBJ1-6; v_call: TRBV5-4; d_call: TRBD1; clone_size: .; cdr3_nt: TGTGCCAGCAGCCGGGACAGGGAAAATTCACCCCTCCACTTT; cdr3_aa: CASSRDRENSPLHF
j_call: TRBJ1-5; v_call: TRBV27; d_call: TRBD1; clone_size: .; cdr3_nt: TGTGCCAGCAGATCCGGGACAGGGGCTAGTCAGCCCCAGCATTTT; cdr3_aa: CASRSGTGASQPQHF
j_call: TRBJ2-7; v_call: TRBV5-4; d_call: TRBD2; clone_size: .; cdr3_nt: TGTGCCAGCAGCTTGGATGGCGGGGGAATCTACGAGCAGTACTTC; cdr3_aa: CASSLDGGGIYEQYF
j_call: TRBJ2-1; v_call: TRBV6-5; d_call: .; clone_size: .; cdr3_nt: TGTGCCAGCAGTTACTCTACAGGGCGCTCCTACAATGAGCAGTTCTTC; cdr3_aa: CASSYSTGRSYNEQFF
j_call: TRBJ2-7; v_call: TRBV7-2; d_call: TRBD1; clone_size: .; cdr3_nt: TGTGCCAGCACCCTTACCCCGGGACAGGGCTACGAGCAGTACTTC; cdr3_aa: CASTLTPGQGYEQYF
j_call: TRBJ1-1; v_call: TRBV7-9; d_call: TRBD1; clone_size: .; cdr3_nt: TGTGCCAGCAGCGCCACTGGACAGGGGCGCACTGAAGCTTTCTTT; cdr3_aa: CASSATGQGRTEAFF
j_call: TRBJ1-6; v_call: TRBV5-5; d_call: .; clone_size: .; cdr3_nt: TGTGCCAGCAGCTTGGCCGTTTATAATTCACCCCTCCACTTT; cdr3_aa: CASSLAVYNSPLHF
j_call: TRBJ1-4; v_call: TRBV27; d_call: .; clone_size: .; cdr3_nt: TGTGCCAGCAGTTTAAACAGCCTAGGAACTAATGAAAAACTGTTTTTT; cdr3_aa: CASSLNSLGTNEKLFF
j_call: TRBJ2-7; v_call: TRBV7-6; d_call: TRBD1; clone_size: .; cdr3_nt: TGTGCCAGCAGCCCGACAGGGGTTAGCGAGCAGTACTTC; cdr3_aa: CASSPTGVSEQYF
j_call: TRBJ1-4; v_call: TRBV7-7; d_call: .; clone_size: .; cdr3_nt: TGTGCTAGCATGAGAACAACTAATGAAAAACTGTTTTTT; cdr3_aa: CASMRTTNEKLFF
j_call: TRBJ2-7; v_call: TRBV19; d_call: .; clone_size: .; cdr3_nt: TGTGCCAGTAGTATGGGACCAGAACAATACGAGCAGTACTTC; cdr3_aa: CASSMGPEQYEQYF
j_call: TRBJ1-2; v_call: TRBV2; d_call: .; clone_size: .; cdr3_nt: TGTGCCTCTGGGAGGGAGGTCGGCTATGGCTACACCTTC; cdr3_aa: CASGREVGYGYTF
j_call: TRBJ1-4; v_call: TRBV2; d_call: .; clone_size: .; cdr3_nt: TGTGCCAGCAGGACTCAAGGAGAAAAACTGTTTTTT; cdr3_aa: CASRTQGEKLFF
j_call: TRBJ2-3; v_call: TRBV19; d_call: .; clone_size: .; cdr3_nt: TGTGCCAGTAGTGGGGCGGTAGGAGTGTGGAATACGCAGTATTTT; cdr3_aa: CASSGAVGVWNTQYF
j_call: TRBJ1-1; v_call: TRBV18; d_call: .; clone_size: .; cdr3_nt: TGTGCCAGCTCACCACGGCCCACGAACACTGAAGCTTTCTTT; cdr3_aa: CASSPRPTNTEAFF
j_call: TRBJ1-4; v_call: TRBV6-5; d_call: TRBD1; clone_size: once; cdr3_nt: TGTGCCAGCAAGGGACAGGGTCTAGAAAAACTGTTTTTT; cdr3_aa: CASKGQGLEKLFF
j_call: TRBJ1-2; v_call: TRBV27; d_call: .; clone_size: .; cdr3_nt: TGTGCCAGCAGTTTTGCCGGGCCCACCCATGGCTACACCTTC; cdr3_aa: CASSFAGPTHGYTF
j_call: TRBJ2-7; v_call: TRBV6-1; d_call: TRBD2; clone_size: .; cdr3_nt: TGTGCCAGCAGATACGCGGGAGTTTACGAGCAGTACTTC; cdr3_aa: CASRYAGVYEQYF
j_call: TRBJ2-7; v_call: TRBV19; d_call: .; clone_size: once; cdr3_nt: TGTGCCAGTATTCCGCAGGGTCGTAACGAGCAGTACTTC; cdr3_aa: CASIPQGRNEQYF
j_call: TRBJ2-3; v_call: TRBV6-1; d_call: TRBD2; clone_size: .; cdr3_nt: TGTGCCAGCAGTGTAAGCGGGGGAGCAGATACGCAGTATTTT; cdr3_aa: CASSVSGGADTQYF
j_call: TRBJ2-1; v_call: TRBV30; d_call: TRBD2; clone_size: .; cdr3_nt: TGTGCCTGGAGGGCCAGACTAGCATCGGATTACAATGAGCAGTTCTTC; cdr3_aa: CAWRARLASDYNEQFF
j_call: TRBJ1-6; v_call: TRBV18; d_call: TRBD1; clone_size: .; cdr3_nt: TGTGCCAGCTCATCCGGGACAGGGGGTAATTCACCCCTCCACTTT; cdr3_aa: CASSSGTGGNSPLHF
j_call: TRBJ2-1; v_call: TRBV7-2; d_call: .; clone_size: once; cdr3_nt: TGTGCCAGCAGCCCCCAGGGGGGTGGAAACAATGAGCAGTTCTTC; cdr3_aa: CASSPQGGGNNEQFF
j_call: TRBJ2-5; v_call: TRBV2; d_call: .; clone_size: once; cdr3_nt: TGTGCCAGCGTTAGTGATGGCCTAGCCCCAGAGACCCAGTACTTC; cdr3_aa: CASVSDGLAPETQYF
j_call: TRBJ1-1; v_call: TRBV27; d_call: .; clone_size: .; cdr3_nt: TGTGCCAGCAGAGAAGCGGGTGGCACTGAAGCTTTCTTT; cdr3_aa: CASREAGGTEAFF
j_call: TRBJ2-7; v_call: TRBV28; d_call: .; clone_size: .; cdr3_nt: TGTGCCAGCAGTTTGTGGCGCAATGGCTCCTACGAGCAGTACTTC; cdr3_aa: CASSLWRNGSYEQYF
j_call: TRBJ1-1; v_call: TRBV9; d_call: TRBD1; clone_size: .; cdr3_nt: TGTGCCAGCAGCGGGGACAGTCTGAACACTGAAGCTTTCTTT; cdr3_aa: CASSGDSLNTEAFF
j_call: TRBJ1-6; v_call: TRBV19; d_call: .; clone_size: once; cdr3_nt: TGTGCCAGTAGTATTGGCTGGGACATCTATAATTCACCCCTCCACTTT; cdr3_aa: CASSIGWDIYNSPLHF
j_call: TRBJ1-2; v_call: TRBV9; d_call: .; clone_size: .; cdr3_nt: TGTGCCAGCAGCGTAGCTCAACAGGGCTACTATGGCTACACCTTC; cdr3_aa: CASSVAQQGYYGYTF
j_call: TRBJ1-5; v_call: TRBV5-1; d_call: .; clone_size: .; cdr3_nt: TGCGCCAGCAGCTTGATCAGGGATGGCCAGCCCCAGCATTTT; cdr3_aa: CASSLIRDGQPQHF
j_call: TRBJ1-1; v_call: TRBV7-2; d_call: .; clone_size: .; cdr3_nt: TGTGCCAGCAGCCCAGGCAGAAACACTGAAGCTTTCTTT; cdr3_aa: CASSPGRNTEAFF
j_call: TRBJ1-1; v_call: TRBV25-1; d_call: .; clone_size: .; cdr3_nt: TGTGCCAGCAGTGAACACGGGGCAGGGAACACTGAAGCTTTCTTT; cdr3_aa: CASSEHGAGNTEAFF
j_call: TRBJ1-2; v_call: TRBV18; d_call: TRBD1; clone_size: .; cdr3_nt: TGTGCCAGCTCACGCTTGACAGGGGGCAATTCAGAGGGCTACACCTTC; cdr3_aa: CASSRLTGGNSEGYTF
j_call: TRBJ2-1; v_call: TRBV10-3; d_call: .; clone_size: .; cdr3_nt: TGTGCCATCAGTGAGAAGGCCCCCTTGGGGAATGAGCAGTTCTTC; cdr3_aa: CAISEKAPLGNEQFF
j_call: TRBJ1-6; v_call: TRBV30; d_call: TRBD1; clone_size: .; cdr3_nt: TGTGCCTGGACCAGGGACAGCTCCTATAATTCACCCCTCCACTTT; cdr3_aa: CAWTRDSSYNSPLHF
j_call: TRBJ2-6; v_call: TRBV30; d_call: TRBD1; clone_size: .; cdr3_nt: TGTGCCTGGAAGCGGGACAGGGGGCTCCTCTCTGGGGCCAACGTCCTGACTTTC; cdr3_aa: CAWKRDRGLLSGANVLTF
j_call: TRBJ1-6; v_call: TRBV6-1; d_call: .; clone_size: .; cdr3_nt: TGTGCCAGCAGAGCCGGGGGCGGCTCACCCCTCCACTTT; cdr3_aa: CASRAGGGSPLHF
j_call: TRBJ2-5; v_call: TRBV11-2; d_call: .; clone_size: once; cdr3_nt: TGTGCCAGCAGCTTAGAAGGTCAGGGGGGGAGAGAGACCCAGTACTTC; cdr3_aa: CASSLEGQGGRETQYF
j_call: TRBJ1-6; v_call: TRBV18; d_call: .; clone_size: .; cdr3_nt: TGTGCCAGCTCACCACGCGATAATTCACCCCTCCACTTT; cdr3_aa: CASSPRDNSPLHF
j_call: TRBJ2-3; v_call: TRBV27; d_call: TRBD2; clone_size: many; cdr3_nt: TGTGCCAGCAGTCTTTCCGGGACTAGTGGGGTAGATACGCAGTATTTT; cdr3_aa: CASSLSGTSGVDTQYF
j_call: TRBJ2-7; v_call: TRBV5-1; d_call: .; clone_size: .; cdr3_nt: TGCGCCAGCAGCTTGTCAGTTAGCGGCTCCTACGAGCAGTACTTC; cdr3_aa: CASSLSVSGSYEQYF